Listed below are T cell receptor beta chains from one sample, sequenced in a study of T-cell memory formation after mild COVID-19. From the 5' RACE reads, TCRdb called clonotypes with MiXCR, one entry per CDR3 protein. The sample contains roughly 560,000 distinct CDR3 sequences, about 20% of which appear only once. Material: PBMCs or a T cell subset sorted from them (not recorded which). Receptors originate from an adult woman who had mild COVID-19 (a few samples of this study predate the infection). Cell type and time point are not known. CDR3s include the opening cysteine and the closing phenylalanine or tryptophan. The order of the fields is CDR3 DNA, CDR3 protein, CDR3 length, D gene, V gene, clone size, J gene. A D gene is named only where the DNA matches it firmly. The listing skips clone size in some rows; elsewhere it reads once, few, many or a size class.

CDR3nt: TGTGCCTGCACCTTTGGCTCCTATAATTCACCCCTCCACTTT
CDR3aa: CACTFGSYNSPLHF
len: 14
d_gene: .
v_gene: TRBV30
abundance: few
j_gene: TRBJ1-6

CDR3nt: TGTGCCAGCAGCTTGGACCCCTATGGCTACACCTTC
CDR3aa: CASSLDPYGYTF
len: 12
d_gene: .
v_gene: TRBV7-2
abundance: few
j_gene: TRBJ1-2

CDR3nt: TGTGCCAGCAGCTCAATTCAGGGGGTAGGGTACGAGCAGTACTTC
CDR3aa: CASSSIQGVGYEQYF
len: 15
d_gene: TRBD1
v_gene: TRBV5-5
abundance: .
j_gene: TRBJ2-7

CDR3nt: TGTGCCACCGCGCAGGGTTCTAACACCGGGGAGCTGTTTTTT
CDR3aa: CATAQGSNTGELFF
len: 14
d_gene: .
v_gene: TRBV6-6
abundance: few
j_gene: TRBJ2-2

CDR3nt: TGTGCCAGCAGTTTGGTGGGGACAGGGAGAAACACCATATATTTT
CDR3aa: CASSLVGTGRNTIYF
len: 15
d_gene: TRBD1
v_gene: TRBV12-3/TRBV12-4
abundance: few
j_gene: TRBJ1-3

CDR3nt: TGCGCCAGCAGCCAACTTGGACAGGGGGCAAATACGCAGTATTTT
CDR3aa: CASSQLGQGANTQYF
len: 15
d_gene: TRBD1
v_gene: TRBV4-3
abundance: .
j_gene: TRBJ2-3

CDR3nt: TGTGCCACCAGTGATTTTCATGGAGCGCAGTATTTT
CDR3aa: CATSDFHGAQYF
len: 12
d_gene: .
v_gene: TRBV24-1
abundance: .
j_gene: TRBJ2-3

CDR3nt: TGCGCCAGCAGCTGGGGGGGACAGCCTAATGAGCAGTTCTTC
CDR3aa: CASSWGGQPNEQFF
len: 14
d_gene: .
v_gene: TRBV5-1
abundance: .
j_gene: TRBJ2-1

CDR3nt: TGTGCCAGCAACCCCGGGACTAGCGTTAGCACAGATACGCAGTATTTT
CDR3aa: CASNPGTSVSTDTQYF
len: 16
d_gene: TRBD2
v_gene: TRBV2
abundance: .
j_gene: TRBJ2-3

CDR3nt: TGCAGTGCTAGGGTCCGGGAACAGCCCCAGCATTTT
CDR3aa: CSARVREQPQHF
len: 12
d_gene: .
v_gene: TRBV20-1
abundance: few
j_gene: TRBJ1-5

CDR3nt: TGTGCCAGCAGCCCCGGACAGGGACACTACAATGAGCAGTTCTTC
CDR3aa: CASSPGQGHYNEQFF
len: 15
d_gene: TRBD1
v_gene: TRBV7-8
abundance: .
j_gene: TRBJ2-1

CDR3nt: TGTGCCAGTAGTGAACAGGGGGGATCAACGGAGACCCAGTACTTC
CDR3aa: CASSEQGGSTETQYF
len: 15
d_gene: TRBD1
v_gene: TRBV19
abundance: .
j_gene: TRBJ2-5

CDR3nt: TGTGCCAGCAGTTACCCGGCCGACCTCGGGAGGGTCGAGCAGTACTTC
CDR3aa: CASSYPADLGRVEQYF
len: 16
d_gene: TRBD2
v_gene: TRBV6-2/TRBV6-3
abundance: .
j_gene: TRBJ2-7

CDR3nt: TGCGCCAGCAGCTTGTTATCGGGGGATAACTCTGGAAACACCATATATTTT
CDR3aa: CASSLLSGDNSGNTIYF
len: 17
d_gene: .
v_gene: TRBV5-1
abundance: .
j_gene: TRBJ1-3

CDR3nt: TGCGCCAGCAGCCAAGAAGGGGGGGTCACTGAAGCTTTCTTT
CDR3aa: CASSQEGGVTEAFF
len: 14
d_gene: .
v_gene: TRBV4-1
abundance: .
j_gene: TRBJ1-1

CDR3nt: TGTGCCAGCAGCCCCCCTGGATGGGGGACTAGCACAGATACGCAGTATTTT
CDR3aa: CASSPPGWGTSTDTQYF
len: 17
d_gene: .
v_gene: TRBV7-2
abundance: few
j_gene: TRBJ2-3

CDR3nt: TGTGCCAGCAGCCTGAGACGGCATGGAAACACCATATATTTT
CDR3aa: CASSLRRHGNTIYF
len: 14
d_gene: .
v_gene: TRBV7-9
abundance: .
j_gene: TRBJ1-3

CDR3nt: TGTGCCAGCAGCCAAGGGATCGAGGGCAATCAGCCCCAGCATTTT
CDR3aa: CASSQGIEGNQPQHF
len: 15
d_gene: .
v_gene: TRBV3-1
abundance: .
j_gene: TRBJ1-5

CDR3nt: TGTGCCAGCACCCTGCAGCGGGACTCCTACGAGCAGTACTTC
CDR3aa: CASTLQRDSYEQYF
len: 14
d_gene: TRBD2
v_gene: TRBV6-5
abundance: .
j_gene: TRBJ2-7

CDR3nt: TGTGCCAGCAGCTCGATGGGGGGCGGGAGCACAGATACGCAGTATTTT
CDR3aa: CASSSMGGGSTDTQYF
len: 16
d_gene: .
v_gene: TRBV7-2
abundance: few
j_gene: TRBJ2-3

CDR3nt: TGTGCCAGTCTCTCAGTGGGGGGTCAGCCCCAGCATTTT
CDR3aa: CASLSVGGQPQHF
len: 13
d_gene: .
v_gene: TRBV12-3/TRBV12-4
abundance: few
j_gene: TRBJ1-5

CDR3nt: TGTGCCAGCTCCATCGGGGCCAACGTCCTGACTTTC
CDR3aa: CASSIGANVLTF
len: 12
d_gene: .
v_gene: TRBV11-3
abundance: .
j_gene: TRBJ2-6

CDR3nt: TGTGCCAGCAGCCGACTTTCCCATGAGCAGTTCTTC
CDR3aa: CASSRLSHEQFF
len: 12
d_gene: .
v_gene: TRBV4-2
abundance: few
j_gene: TRBJ2-1

CDR3nt: TGTGCCAGCAGCTTAGCGCGGACTAGCGGGGTTAGCACAGATACGCAGTATTTT
CDR3aa: CASSLARTSGVSTDTQYF
len: 18
d_gene: TRBD2
v_gene: TRBV7-8
abundance: few
j_gene: TRBJ2-3

CDR3nt: TGTGCCAGCAGCGTACTAGCGAGCGACACCGGGGAGCTGTTTTTT
CDR3aa: CASSVLASDTGELFF
len: 15
d_gene: TRBD2
v_gene: TRBV11-2
abundance: .
j_gene: TRBJ2-2

CDR3nt: TGTGCCAGCAGTCCTGAAGGCGGAAAACTGTTTTTT
CDR3aa: CASSPEGGKLFF
len: 12
d_gene: .
v_gene: TRBV2
abundance: .
j_gene: TRBJ1-4

CDR3nt: TGTGCCACCAGTGATTCCCGCGAGCGTGAGCAGTTCTTC
CDR3aa: CATSDSREREQFF
len: 13
d_gene: .
v_gene: TRBV24-1
abundance: few
j_gene: TRBJ2-1

CDR3nt: TGTGCCTGGAGTTTAGCGGGCCGCCGGGATACGCAGTATTTT
CDR3aa: CAWSLAGRRDTQYF
len: 14
d_gene: TRBD2
v_gene: TRBV30
abundance: few
j_gene: TRBJ2-3